This T cell receptor (beta chain) is from a study of blood T cells in healthy people across ages. Peripheral blood, around 10 milliliters per donor, was collected. A second PCR, run for roughly 7 to 12 cycles, used a sample-barcoded 5' primer plus a J-beta primer mix. A single record per CDR3 protein comes from TCRdb applying MiXCR to the 5' RACE reads. This table holds 700,000 or so distinct CDR3 sequences, approximately 40% found once. V gave up 2 bases and J gave up 13 bases; unmatched junction bases: 14. Germline lookup yields CDR1 MNHNS and CDR2 SASEGT. The CDR3 runs to 15 residues. The chain employs TRBV6-1 and TRBJ2-1; 7 nucleotides align to TRBD1. This sequence originates from a man aged 80 or over in good health. Specimen: blood. This chain's CDR3 is CASSEILNRGETQFF. The DNA of the CDR3 is TGTGCCAGCAGTGAAATTCTTAACAGGGGAGAGACCCAGTTCTTC.